The 21 T cell receptor beta chains listed next were all sequenced from one sample in a study of memory CD4+ T cells and cytomegalovirus serostatus. TCRdb's copy holds only in-frame clones and misses some; the assay was immunoSEQ multiplex PCR. The sample records 65,000 to 95,000 clones, roughly 80% being singletons. The sort gate was single viable CD3+CD4+CD8-CD45RO+ cells for memory CD4+ T cells. The sequenced sample consisted of memory CD4+ T cells from blood. The receptors derive from an adult in good health and CMV-seronegative.

The rearrangement uses TRBV6-1 and TRBJ1-5; no clear D. Trimming left V 4 bases short and J 4 bases short, with 11 bases between. Looked up from germline, CDR1 is MNHNS and CDR2 is SASEGT. The CDR3 runs to 14 residues. In nucleotides, the CDR3 is TGTGCCAGCAGTGTCTTTGGGGATAATCAGCCCCAGCATTTT. Its translation: CASSVFGDNQPQHF.

The chain uses TRBV25-1 and TRBJ1-2; 11 bases map to TRBD1. The ends lost 5 bases at V and 2 bases at J; junction bases unmatched: 1. This CDR3 spans 14 amino acids. CDR1 and CDR2 from the germline V gene are MGHDK and SYGVNS. CDR3 sequence (DNA): TGTGCCAGCAGTAGGACAGGGGGCAACTATGGCTACACCTTC. Translated: CASSRTGGNYGYTF.

J is TRBJ2-2 and V is TRBV12-2; the table calls TRBD1, which could not be checked here. TRBV12-2 is a pseudogene. CDR3 length equals 16 residues. CDR3 DNA sequence: TGTGCAAGTCGCTTAGCCGGACAGGGTAACACCGGGGAGCTGTTTTTT. Translating it yields CASRLAGQGNTGELFF.

This chain uses TRBV6-4 with TRBJ2-4, with D possibly matching TRBD1 (5 bases). The CDR3 runs 15 residues. Germline CDR1 is MRHNA and CDR2 is SNTAGT. V was cut by 4 bases and J by 1 base, with 11 bases left in between. The CDR3: CASSGQSGAKNIQYF. The CDR3 DNA follows: TGTGCCAGCAGTGGACAGAGTGGTGCCAAAAACATTCAGTACTTC.

The rearrangement links TRBV15 to TRBJ2-5; D possibly corresponds to TRBD1 (6 bases). The CDR3 runs 15 residues. Germline CDR1 LNHNV, CDR2 YYDKDF (reference sequence). Trimming cost V 0 bases and J 5 bases, with 13 bases left between them. The CDR3 sequence is CATSRDRGIGETQYF. In DNA form, the CDR3 reads TGTGCCACCAGCAGAGATAGGGGGATTGGGGAGACCCAGTACTTC.

The chain has TRBV15 and TRBJ2-5, with TRBD1 identical over 10 bases. J gave up 4 bases and V 2 bases, and 7 bases lay outside the gene matches. The CDR3 runs to 16 residues. Germline assignment: CDR1 LNHNV and CDR2 YYDKDF (reference sequence). This chain's CDR3 is CATSRRQGASGETQYF. Written as DNA, the CDR3 is TGTGCCACCAGCAGACGACAGGGGGCTAGTGGAGAGACCCAGTACTTC. The complete variable domain, with remaining parts taken from reference TRBV15 and TRBJ2-5, reads DAMVIQNPRYQVTQFGKPVTLSCSQTLNHNVMYWYQQKSSQAPKLLFHYYDKDFNNEADTPDNFQSRRPNTSFCFLDIRSPGLGDTAMYLCATSRRQGASGETQYFGPGTRLLVL.

This chain joins TRBV28 and TRBJ1-2; perhaps TRBD1 as D (6 bases). Per germline, CDR1 MDHEN and CDR2 SYDVKM. The CDR3 is 13 residues long. V lost 5 bases, J lost 7 bases, and 14 bases lay in between. For the CDR3, the DNA is TGTGCCAGCAGTCCCCTAGGGGGTCTTGGCTACACCTTC. It yields the protein CASSPLGGLGYTF.

This chain links TRBV9 with TRBJ2-7; 7 bases agree with TRBD2. After removal of 4 bases from V and 6 bases from J, the junction contained 4 bases not matched to a gene. This CDR3 comprises 12 residues. Germline assignment: CDR1 SGDLS and CDR2 YYNGEE. This chain's CDR3 is CASSYPGGEQYF. CDR3 DNA sequence: TGTGCCAGCAGCTACCCGGGGGGCGAGCAGTACTTC. The full variable domain, completed using reference TRBV9 and TRBJ2-7, is DSGVTQTPKHLITATGQRVTLRCSPRSGDLSVYWYQQSLDQGLQFLIQYYNGEERAKGNILERFSAQQFPDLHSELNLSSLELGDSALYFCASSYPGGEQYFGPGTRLTVT.

This clone has more than one count but fewer than ten. V usage is TRBV28 and J usage is TRBJ1-6; D not resolved. The V end was cut by 1 base, the J end by 6 bases, with 10 bases between. Germline assignment: CDR1 MDHEN and CDR2 SYDVKM. The CDR3 is 15 residues long. This CDR3 is CASSLYGNSNSPLHF. CDR3 DNA: TGTGCCAGCAGTTTATATGGCAATTCTAATTCACCCCTCCACTTT. Together with reference TRBV28 and TRBJ1-6, the CDR3 gives the full variable domain: DVKVTQSSRYLVKRTGEKVFLECVQDMDHENMFWYRQDPGLGLRLIYFSYDVKMKEKGDIPEGYSVSREKKERFSLILESASTNQTSMYLCASSLYGNSNSPLHFGNGTRLTVT.

The chain carries TRBV21-1 and TRBJ1-2; no DNA check was done on the table's D call, TRBD1. TRBV21-1 is a recognized pseudogene. The CDR3 totals 17 residues. CDR3 loop: CASSKKKGGQGNYGYTF. For the CDR3, the DNA is TGTGCCAGCAGCAAAAAAAAAGGGGGCCAGGGGAACTATGGCTACACCTTC.

This clone has just a few counts. J is TRBJ2-5 and V is TRBV11-2, with 7 bases lining up with TRBD1. The germline V gene encodes CDR1 SGHAT and CDR2 FQNNGV. Trimming cost V 5 bases and J 2 bases; bases outside gene matches: 5. The CDR3 is made up of 14 amino acids. Here the CDR3 DNA reads TGTGCCAGCAGCCGGGGACAGTCTCAAGAGACCCAGTACTTC. Protein: CASSRGQSQETQYF.

V gene TRBV11-2 combines with J gene TRBJ1-2; D uncertain. Per germline, CDR1 SGHAT and CDR2 FQNNGV. The CDR3 is 17 residues long. V was cut by 1 base and J by 1 base, with 16 bases left in between. The CDR3 is CASSLGAGKGLNYGYTF. CDR3 coding DNA: TGTGCCAGCAGCTTAGGGGCGGGAAAAGGCCTTAACTATGGCTACACCTTC.

CDR3 DNA: TGTGCCAGCAGCTCCCTTGGTATGAACACTGAAGCTTTCTTT. It encodes CASSSLGMNTEAFF. The chain joins TRBV7-2 to TRBJ1-1; D is uncertain. The CDR3 is 14 amino acids. The V and J ends lost 4 bases and 0 bases respectively, with 9 bases between them. From germline, CDR1 is SGHTA and CDR2 FQGNSA.

There are a few counts of this clone. The chain carries TRBV2 and TRBJ1-5; D is possibly TRBD1 (5 bases). CDR3 length: 12 amino acids. V was clipped by 6 bases and J by 2 bases, with 5 bases between them. Germline V CDR1 and CDR2: SNHLY, FYNNEI. CDR3 sequence: CASRQGNQPQHF. The CDR3, as DNA: TGTGCCAGCAGACAGGGCAATCAGCCCCAGCATTTT.

CDR3 protein: CASSATVNTEAFF. CDR3 nucleotide sequence: TGTGCCAGCAGCGCTACAGTGAACACTGAAGCTTTCTTT. The V call is TRBV2, the J call TRBJ1-1; D uncertain. The CDR3 extends over 13 amino acids. Germline-derived CDR1 and CDR2 are SNHLY and FYNNEI. V lost 6 bases and J 0 bases, leaving 8 bases between the germline ends.

The genes are TRBV6-6 and TRBJ1-5; 10 bases align to TRBD1. Trimming at V came to 2 bases and at J to 5 bases, leaving 3 bases not matched to a gene. The CDR3 has 15 amino acids. From germline, CDR1 is MNHNY and CDR2 SVGAGI (reference sequence). CDR3 DNA sequence: TGTGCCAGCAGTTACCCAGGACAGGGGGATCAGCCCCAGCATTTT. Translated: CASSYPGQGDQPQHF.

In its sample, this clone was seen a few times. The chain links TRBV5-1 to TRBJ1-6, with D perhaps TRBD1 (5 bases). The CDR3 extends over 14 amino acids. Trimming took off 0 bases at V and 5 bases at J, with 6 bases between the two ends. Germline V gives CDR1 SGHRS, CDR2 YFSETQ. The CDR3 region is CASSLGGDNSPLHF. CDR3 DNA: TGCGCCAGCAGCTTGGGAGGGGATAATTCACCCCTCCACTTT.

This sequence joins TRBV10-3 and TRBJ1-5; D is unresolved. The CDR3 is 14 residues long. The V gene's germline CDR1 is ENHRY and CDR2 SYGVKD. V was trimmed by 3 bases and J by 3 bases, leaving 9 bases between them. The CDR3 spells CAISEGDNNQPQHF. CDR3 DNA sequence: TGTGCCATCAGTGAAGGAGACAACAATCAGCCCCAGCATTTT.

This clone showed up just once. CDR3 amino acids: CASSVVTPGEAFF. The CDR3 DNA follows: TGTGCCAGCAGCGTAGTCACACCCGGGGAGGCTTTCTTT. V gene TRBV9 combines with J gene TRBJ1-1; D unclear. From germline, CDR1 is SGDLS and CDR2 YYNGEE. The CDR3 sequence is 13 residues long. The ends were cut back, 0 bases at V and 11 bases at J, with 14 bases in the middle. Based on the CDR3 plus reference TRBV9 and TRBJ1-1, the full variable domain is DSGVTQTPKHLITATGQRVTLRCSPRSGDLSVYWYQQSLDQGLQFLIQYYNGEERAKGNILERFSAQQFPDLHSELNLSSLELGDSALYFCASSVVTPGEAFFGQGTRLTVV.

The CDR3 spells CASSLSGGGTDTQYF. CDR3 sequence (DNA): TGTGCCAGCAGCCTAAGCGGGGGGGGCACAGATACGCAGTATTTT. The genes are TRBV5-6 and TRBJ2-3; 10 bases align to TRBD2. Germline V gene sequence: CDR1 SGHDT, CDR2 YYEEEE. J lost 1 base, V lost 4 bases, and 3 bases had no gene match. The CDR3 is made up of 15 amino acids.

The rearrangement uses TRBV7-8 and TRBJ2-6, with D unclear. Germline assignment: CDR1 SGHVS and CDR2 FQNEAQ. This CDR3 is built from 18 residues. V was shortened by 0 bases and J by 0 bases, with 12 bases between the two germline ends. CDR3 sequence: CASSLAARRTSGANVLTF. CDR3 nucleotides: TGTGCCAGCAGCTTAGCGGCCCGCCGAACCTCTGGGGCCAACGTCCTGACTTTC.